Listed here are 2 T cell receptor beta chains from one sample, sequenced in a study of T cells in Graves' hyperthyroidism and ophthalmopathy (dated by TCRdb to about 2019). Libraries were built with multiplex PCR. The reads were generated on an Illumina HiSeq 2000. TCR beta CDR3 regions were amplified from RNA transcripts. A first-round RT-PCR of the TCR CDR3 used the HTBI primer set with the Qiagen OneStep RT-PCR kit. TCRdb cleaned the public reads at Q25 with fastp, built clones with MiXCR and kept in-frame beta chains. One record per CDR3 amino acid sequence lists the most common genes and DNA. This sample gives hundreds of thousands of distinct CDR3 sequences in total; around 15% of them show up just once. The top ten clones comprise around 13% of the sample. The sequenced sample was blood. These receptors were obtained from a woman aged 50 to 60 with Graves' ophthalmopathy.

This clonotype occurred a few times. The J gene is TRBJ2-3, the V gene TRBV9; 7 positions agree with TRBD2. Germline values: CDR1 SGDLS, CDR2 YYNGEE. CDR3 length: 15 amino acids. V lost 0 bases to trimming and J lost 4 bases; unmatched junction nucleotides: 5. For the CDR3, the DNA is TGTGCCAGCAGCGTAGGGCCGGGAGGTCCAGATACGCAGTATTTT. Its protein product is CASSVGPGGPDTQYF.

The J gene is TRBJ1-5, the V gene TRBV20-1; D is unresolved. The V end lost 0 bases, the J end lost 4 bases, and 4 bases lay between the germline ends. CDR1 is DFQATT and CDR2 is SNEGSKA in the germline V gene (reference sequence). This CDR3 comprises 12 residues. The CDR3 nucleotides are TGCAGTGCTAGAGATGTTAATCAGCCCCAGCATTTT. It is translated as CSARDVNQPQHF.